Listed below are T cell receptor beta chains from one sample, sequenced in a study of blood T cell repertoires in COVID-19. Clones were sequenced by immunoSEQ multiplex PCR, and TCRdb holds only the in-frame ones, with some missing. The sample shows 180,000 or so clones, 80% to 90% of them seen only once. What was sequenced was peripheral blood. These receptors were taken from a human donor with active or convalescent COVID-19. The donor label of this sample is uncertain. Both conserved end residues are part of each CDR3. D genes are given only for firm matches. The listing skips clone size in some rows; elsewhere it reads once, few, many or a size class.

CDR3nt: TGTGCCAGCTCACCTCCGGGGGGACTGACCAACTATGGCTACACCTTC
CDR3aa: CASSPPGGLTNYGYTF
d_gene: .
abundance: .
j_gene: TRBJ1-2
v_gene: TRBV18

CDR3nt: TGTGCCAGCAGCCCGACTAGCGGGGGGGGAGAGACCCAGTACTTC
CDR3aa: CASSPTSGGGETQYF
d_gene: TRBD2
abundance: .
j_gene: TRBJ2-5
v_gene: TRBV11-3

CDR3nt: TGCGCCAGCAGCCACCGTACTAGCGGGGGCTACACCGGGGAGCTGTTTTTT
CDR3aa: CASSHRTSGGYTGELFF
d_gene: TRBD2
abundance: .
j_gene: TRBJ2-2
v_gene: TRBV4-1

CDR3nt: TGTGCCAGCAGCCTGAACAGGGTTCCCAGCACAGATACGCAGTATTTT
CDR3aa: CASSLNRVPSTDTQYF
d_gene: .
abundance: .
j_gene: TRBJ2-3
v_gene: TRBV7-6

CDR3nt: TGTGCCAGCAGCTTAGGAGGACGGGGAGAGGCTTTCTTT
CDR3aa: CASSLGGRGEAFF
d_gene: .
abundance: .
j_gene: TRBJ1-1
v_gene: TRBV7-2

CDR3nt: TGCGCCAGCAGCCCGCTACAGGCAGCGTATGGCTACACCTTC
CDR3aa: CASSPLQAAYGYTF
d_gene: .
abundance: .
j_gene: TRBJ1-2
v_gene: TRBV5-1

CDR3nt: TGTGCCACCAGTGATTTAAGGGACAGGGACCTGGGCGGGACAGATACGCAGTATTTT
CDR3aa: CATSDLRDRDLGGTDTQYF
d_gene: TRBD1
abundance: .
j_gene: TRBJ2-3
v_gene: TRBV24-1

CDR3nt: TGTGCCAGCAGTCCTACGGGACAGCATATAAGGCCCCAGCATTTT
CDR3aa: CASSPTGQHIRPQHF
d_gene: TRBD1
abundance: .
j_gene: TRBJ1-5
v_gene: TRBV7-9

CDR3nt: TGTGCCAGCTCGGTTCTAGAGTCCTTTGAGACCCAGTACTTC
CDR3aa: CASSVLESFETQYF
d_gene: .
abundance: once
j_gene: TRBJ2-5
v_gene: TRBV18

CDR3nt: TGTGCCAGTAGTATAGGTTTTAGGACAGTCGGGCATGAAAAACTGTTTTTT
CDR3aa: CASSIGFRTVGHEKLFF
d_gene: .
abundance: once
j_gene: TRBJ1-4
v_gene: TRBV19

CDR3nt: TGTGCCAGCAGCGAGACTAGCGGGAGGCCTATGGGCACAGATACGCAGTATTTT
CDR3aa: CASSETSGRPMGTDTQYF
d_gene: TRBD2
abundance: .
j_gene: TRBJ2-3
v_gene: TRBV9

CDR3nt: TGTGCCAGCAGGCCCAGTTCAGGAAACCCGCTCTTC
CDR3aa: CASRPSSGNPLF
d_gene: .
abundance: .
j_gene: TRBJ2-1
v_gene: TRBV6-5

CDR3nt: TGTGCCAGCAACGTTGTCGGGACAGCCAACACTGAAGCTTTCTTT
CDR3aa: CASNVVGTANTEAFF
d_gene: TRBD1
abundance: .
j_gene: TRBJ1-1
v_gene: TRBV2

CDR3nt: TGTGCCAGCTCACCGAGAGAGAATTCACCCCTCCACTTT
CDR3aa: CASSPRENSPLHF
d_gene: .
abundance: .
j_gene: TRBJ1-6
v_gene: TRBV18

CDR3nt: TGTGCCATCAAAACAGGACCCTATAATTCACCCCTCCACTTT
CDR3aa: CAIKTGPYNSPLHF
d_gene: .
abundance: .
j_gene: TRBJ1-6
v_gene: TRBV10-3

CDR3nt: TGTGCCAGCAGCTTGTCAACACAAGAGACCCAGTACTTC
CDR3aa: CASSLSTQETQYF
d_gene: .
abundance: .
j_gene: TRBJ2-5
v_gene: TRBV7-3

CDR3nt: TGTGCCAGCAGCGTAGCTAGCGGGAGGGCCGAATTCGGGGAGCTGTTTTTT
CDR3aa: CASSVASGRAEFGELFF
d_gene: TRBD2
abundance: .
j_gene: TRBJ2-2
v_gene: TRBV9

CDR3nt: TGTGCCAGCAGCTTAGGGACTTCCACCGGGGAGCTGTTTTTT
CDR3aa: CASSLGTSTGELFF
d_gene: .
abundance: .
j_gene: TRBJ2-2
v_gene: TRBV11-1

CDR3nt: TGTGCCAGCAGCGCTCTAGCGGGGGAGACCCAGTACTTC
CDR3aa: CASSALAGETQYF
d_gene: TRBD2
abundance: once
j_gene: TRBJ2-5
v_gene: TRBV9

CDR3nt: TGTGCCAGCAGCCTTGAGGGGGCTGTCTATGGCTACACCTTC
CDR3aa: CASSLEGAVYGYTF
d_gene: TRBD1
abundance: .
j_gene: TRBJ1-2
v_gene: TRBV7-9

CDR3nt: TGTGCCAGCTCACCACGGTTAATCCGGGACTTCGGCACAGATACGCAGTATTTT
CDR3aa: CASSPRLIRDFGTDTQYF
d_gene: .
abundance: .
j_gene: TRBJ2-3
v_gene: TRBV18

CDR3nt: TGTGCCAGTAGTCTAGCAGGAAGCCTACAGTATGGCTACACCTTC
CDR3aa: CASSLAGSLQYGYTF
d_gene: .
abundance: .
j_gene: TRBJ1-2
v_gene: TRBV19

CDR3nt: TGTGCCAGTAGTTTGGCGGGGGTGGATACGCAGTATTTT
CDR3aa: CASSLAGVDTQYF
d_gene: TRBD2
abundance: .
j_gene: TRBJ2-3
v_gene: TRBV19

CDR3nt: TGTGCCAGCCGGGACAGCGCGTCCTACGAGCAGTACTTC
CDR3aa: CASRDSASYEQYF
d_gene: TRBD1
abundance: .
j_gene: TRBJ2-7
v_gene: TRBV12-3/TRBV12-4

CDR3nt: TGTGCCAGCAGTCGACTAGCGGGCGTTTCCTACGAGCAGTACTTC
CDR3aa: CASSRLAGVSYEQYF
d_gene: TRBD2
abundance: .
j_gene: TRBJ2-7
v_gene: TRBV2

CDR3nt: TGTGCCAGCAGCTCACGGACAGGGATTAGCTATGGCTACACCTTC
CDR3aa: CASSSRTGISYGYTF
d_gene: TRBD1
abundance: .
j_gene: TRBJ1-2
v_gene: TRBV13

CDR3nt: TGTGCCAGCAGGATAACGGGACAGGGGTACAATGAGCAGTTCTTC
CDR3aa: CASRITGQGYNEQFF
d_gene: TRBD1
abundance: .
j_gene: TRBJ2-1
v_gene: TRBV6-5

CDR3nt: TGTGCCAGCAGCCCAACCACGGGGAGGGATGAGCAGTTCTTC
CDR3aa: CASSPTTGRDEQFF
d_gene: TRBD2
abundance: once
j_gene: TRBJ2-1
v_gene: TRBV5-8

CDR3nt: TGCGCCAGCGGGACTAGCGGCTCCTACAATGAGCAGTTCTTC
CDR3aa: CASGTSGSYNEQFF
d_gene: TRBD2
abundance: .
j_gene: TRBJ2-1
v_gene: TRBV5-1

CDR3nt: TGCGCCAGCAGCCAAGGAGGCGGCGGGTCCACTGAAGCTTTCTTT
CDR3aa: CASSQGGGGSTEAFF
d_gene: .
abundance: .
j_gene: TRBJ1-1
v_gene: TRBV4-1

CDR3nt: TGTGCCAGCAGCTTAGAACAGCTCTACGAGCAGTACTTC
CDR3aa: CASSLEQLYEQYF
d_gene: .
abundance: .
j_gene: TRBJ2-7
v_gene: TRBV7-9

CDR3nt: TGTGCCTGGAGCGCCCCGGGACAGGGGGGAGATACGCAGTATTTT
CDR3aa: CAWSAPGQGGDTQYF
d_gene: TRBD1
abundance: .
j_gene: TRBJ2-3
v_gene: TRBV30

CDR3nt: TGCGCCAGCAGCCAAGAACCGTCCTCGAGCTCCTACGAGCAGTACTTC
CDR3aa: CASSQEPSSSSYEQYF
d_gene: .
abundance: .
j_gene: TRBJ2-7
v_gene: TRBV4-1

CDR3nt: TGTGCCAGCAGCCGAGAAGGGGGATCACTAAATGAGCAGTTCTTC
CDR3aa: CASSREGGSLNEQFF
d_gene: .
abundance: .
j_gene: TRBJ2-1
v_gene: TRBV3-1/TRBV3-2